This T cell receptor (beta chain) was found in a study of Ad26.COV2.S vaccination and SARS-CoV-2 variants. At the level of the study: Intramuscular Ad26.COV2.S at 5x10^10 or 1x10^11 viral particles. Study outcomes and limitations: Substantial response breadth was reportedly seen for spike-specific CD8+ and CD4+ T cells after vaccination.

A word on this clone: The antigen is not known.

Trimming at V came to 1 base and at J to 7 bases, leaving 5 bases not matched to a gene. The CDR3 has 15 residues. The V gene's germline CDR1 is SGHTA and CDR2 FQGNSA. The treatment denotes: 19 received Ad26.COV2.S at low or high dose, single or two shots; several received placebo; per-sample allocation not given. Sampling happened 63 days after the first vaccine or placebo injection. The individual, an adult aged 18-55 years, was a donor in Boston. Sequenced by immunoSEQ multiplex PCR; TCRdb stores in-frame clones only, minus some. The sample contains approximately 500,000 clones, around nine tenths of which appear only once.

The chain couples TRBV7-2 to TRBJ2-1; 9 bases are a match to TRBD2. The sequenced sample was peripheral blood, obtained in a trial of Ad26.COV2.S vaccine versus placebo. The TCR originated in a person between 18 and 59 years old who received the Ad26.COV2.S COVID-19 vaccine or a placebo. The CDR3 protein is CASSLVSGSHNEQFF. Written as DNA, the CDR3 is TGTGCCAGCAGCTTAGTTAGCGGGAGCCATAATGAGCAGTTCTTC.